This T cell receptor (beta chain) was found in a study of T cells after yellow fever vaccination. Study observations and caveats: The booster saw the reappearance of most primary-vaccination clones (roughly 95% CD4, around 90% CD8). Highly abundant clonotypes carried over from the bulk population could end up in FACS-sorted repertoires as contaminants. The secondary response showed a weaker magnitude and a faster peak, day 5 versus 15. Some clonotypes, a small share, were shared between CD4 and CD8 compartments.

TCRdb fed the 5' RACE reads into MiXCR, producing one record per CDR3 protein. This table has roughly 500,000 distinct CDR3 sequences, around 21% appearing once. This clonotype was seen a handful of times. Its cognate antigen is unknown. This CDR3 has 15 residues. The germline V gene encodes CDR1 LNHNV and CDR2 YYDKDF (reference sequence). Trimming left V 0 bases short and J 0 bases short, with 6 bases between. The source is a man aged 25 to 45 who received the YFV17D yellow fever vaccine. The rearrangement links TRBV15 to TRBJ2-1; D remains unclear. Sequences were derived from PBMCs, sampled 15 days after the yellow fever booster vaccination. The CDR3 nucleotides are TGTGCCACCAGCAGAGATGGCAACTCCTACAATGAGCAGTTCTTC. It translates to CATSRDGNSYNEQFF.